This T cell receptor (beta chain) is from a study of glioma-infiltrating T cells after dendritic cell vaccination. Study-wide context: Treatment, given 2003 to 2012, was autologous tumor lysate-pulsed dendritic cell vaccination. At biweekly intervals, patients got three intradermal dendritic cell vaccine injections.

Up to about 2 ug genomic DNA was used for TCRB CDR3 amplification. Clones were sequenced by immunoSEQ multiplex PCR, and TCRdb holds only the in-frame ones, with some missing. In the table there are 50,000 to 80,000 clones, approximately 78% of which are singletons. Losses at the gene ends were 8 bases for V and 6 bases for J; bases not matched to a gene: 8. The CDR3 is made up of 12 amino acids. Germline CDR1 is SQVTM and CDR2 is ANQGSEA. The chain has TRBV29-1 and TRBJ2-7; TRBD1 matches at 9 bases. The specimen was blood, collected before dendritic cell vaccination. This sequence originates from a human donor with glioblastoma. CDR3 nucleotides: TGCAGCTTCCGGGACAGGGTATCCGAGCAGTACTTC. This encodes CSFRDRVSEQYF.